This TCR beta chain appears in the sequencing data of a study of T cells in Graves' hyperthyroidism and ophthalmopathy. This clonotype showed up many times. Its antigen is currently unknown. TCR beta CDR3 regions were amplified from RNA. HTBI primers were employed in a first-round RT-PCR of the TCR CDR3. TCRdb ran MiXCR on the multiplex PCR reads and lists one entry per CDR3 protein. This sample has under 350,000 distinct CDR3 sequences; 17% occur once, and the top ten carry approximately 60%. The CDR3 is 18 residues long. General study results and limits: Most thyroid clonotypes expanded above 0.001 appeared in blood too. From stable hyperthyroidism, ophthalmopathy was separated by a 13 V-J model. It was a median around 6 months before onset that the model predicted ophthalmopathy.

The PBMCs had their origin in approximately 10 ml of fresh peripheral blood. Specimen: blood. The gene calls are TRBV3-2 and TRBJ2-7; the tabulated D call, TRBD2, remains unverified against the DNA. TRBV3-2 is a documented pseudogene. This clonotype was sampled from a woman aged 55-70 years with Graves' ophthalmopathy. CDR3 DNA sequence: TGTGCCAGCAGCCGAGGCAAGGTATCTAGCGGGCACTCCTACGAGCAGTACTTC. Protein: CASSRGKVSSGHSYEQYF.